What follows are 9 T cell receptor beta chains derived from one specimen sequenced in a study of T cells in Graves' hyperthyroidism and ophthalmopathy. TCR beta CDR3 region amplification was performed from RNA transcripts. In the first-round RT-PCR of the TCR CDR3, the HTBI primer set was used. TCRdb itself ran the multiplex PCR reads through MiXCR, one entry per CDR3 protein. The table includes hundreds of thousands of distinct CDR3 sequences, roughly 14% detected once. Sequencing input: blood. The receptors here all came from a man between 18 and 35 years old with Graves' ophthalmopathy.

This clonotype was seen repeatedly, ten times or more. This chain uses TRBV20-1 with TRBJ1-1; 7 bases align to TRBD1. CDR3 length equals 13 residues. Germline trimming cut 3 bases from V and 6 bases from J; bases unmatched to any gene: 7. Germline CDR1 DFQATT, CDR2 SNEGSKA (reference sequence). CDR3 in amino acids: CSASKGAPSEAFF. In nucleotides, the CDR3 is TGCAGTGCTAGTAAGGGGGCTCCATCTGAAGCTTTCTTT.

This clonotype appeared many times. V is TRBV12-3 or TRBV12-4 and J is TRBJ2-3; D may match TRBD1 or TRBD2 (5 bases each). The V end lost 0 bases, the J end lost 6 bases, and 10 bases lay between the germline ends. The CDR3 is 14 amino acids. The CDR3: CASSLAGEWDTQYF. DNA of the CDR3: TGTGCCAGCAGTTTAGCGGGGGAGTGGGATACGCAGTATTTT.

The J gene is TRBJ1-5, the V gene TRBV2; no clear D gene. Trimming left V 4 bases short and J 4 bases short, with 11 bases between. The germline V gene encodes CDR1 SNHLY and CDR2 FYNNEI. There are 14 residues in the CDR3. CDR3 in amino acids: CASSGGKKNQPQHF. CDR3 DNA sequence: TGTGCCAGCAGTGGAGGGAAGAAAAATCAGCCCCAGCATTTT.

This clonotype was observed at least ten times. The chain couples TRBV6-1 to TRBJ2-1, with D possibly being TRBD1 or TRBD2 (5 bases each). V was cut by 0 bases and J by 8 bases, with 14 bases left in between. The V gene's germline CDR1 is MNHNS and CDR2 SASEGT. There are 15 residues in the CDR3. CDR3 nucleotides: TGTGCCAGCAGTGAAGCGATTGCCGGGGCAGATGAGCAGTTCTTC. Translating it yields CASSEAIAGADEQFF.

This rearrangement joins TRBV10-1 to TRBJ2-5; 9 positions agree with TRBD2. The CDR3 consists of 15 residues. The J segment lost 1 base and the V segment lost 3 bases, leaving 3 bases of the junction unmatched. The germline gives CDR1 WNHNN, CDR2 SYGVQD (reference sequence). CDR3: CASSEPGLAQETQYF. The CDR3, as DNA: TGCGCCAGCAGTGAACCGGGACTAGCCCAAGAGACCCAGTACTTC.

The chain couples TRBV7-9 to TRBJ1-6; 10 nucleotides align to TRBD1. Germline V gives CDR1 SEHNR, CDR2 FQNEAQ (reference sequence). J lost 10 bases, V lost 6 bases, and 9 bases had no gene match. The CDR3 totals 15 residues. The CDR3 loop reads CASSYSGTGASPLHF. CDR3 nucleotides: TGTGCCAGCAGTTACTCCGGGACAGGGGCATCACCCCTCCACTTT.

A note on this clonotype: A single base separates this from a much larger clone, so it may be a read error. The CDR3 here is CASIGGVPSTDTQYF. The CDR3 region has the DNA TGTGCCAGCATCGGCGGGGTACCTAGCACAGATACGCAGTATTTT. The chain couples TRBV9 to TRBJ2-3; a weak D match, TRBD2 (6 bases). The CDR3 loop spans 15 amino acids. The ends were cut back, 6 bases at V and 0 bases at J, with 14 bases in the middle. Germline V gene sequence: CDR1 SGDLS, CDR2 YYNGEE.

The genes are TRBV6-1 and TRBJ1-2, with D possibly being TRBD1 (6 bases). Germline V gene lookup returns CDR1 MNHNS and CDR2 SASEGT. Trimming removed 3 bases from V and 6 bases from J, with 17 bases in between. This CDR3 has 15 residues. CDR3 residues: CASSESPQGWDGYTF. In DNA, the CDR3 is TGTGCCAGCAGTGAGTCCCCCCAGGGGTGGGATGGCTACACCTTC.

As concerns this clonotype: With a much larger clone just one base away, this may be a read error. The V call is TRBV6-5, the J call TRBJ2-7; D call uncertain. The V gene lost 2 bases and the J gene lost 7 bases, with 12 bases spanning the gap. Germline V gives CDR1 MNHEY, CDR2 SVGAGI. The length of the CDR3 is 13 residues. The CDR3 DNA reads TGTGCCAGCAGTTACCGGGCTCCCGATGAGCAGTACTTC. Its translation is CASSYRAPDEQYF.